Listed below are T cell receptor beta chains from one sample, sequenced in a study of blood T cell repertoires in COVID-19. Repertoires were generated with immunoSEQ multiplex PCR, while TCRdb's copy carries only in-frame clones and drops some. The table shows about 150,000 clones, with roughly 84% occurring only once. Material: peripheral blood. These receptors originate from a woman in her fifties or sixties in a cohort sampled during active or convalescent COVID-19. Both conserved end residues are part of each CDR3. The order of the fields is CDR3 protein, CDR3 DNA, J gene, clone size, V gene, D gene. The D gene is left open where the match is weak. Some rows have no size entry. The others give once, few or many, or a class for an expanded clone.

CDR3 protein: CASSPRPGSYNEQFF; CDR3 DNA: TGTGCCAGCAGCCCACGCCCCGGTTCCTACAATGAGCAGTTCTTC; J gene: TRBJ2-1; clone size: -; V gene: TRBV11-1; D gene: -
CDR3 protein: CASSQDSNRRGGTDTQYF; CDR3 DNA: TGCGCCAGCAGCCAAGATTCGAACCGGCGGGGGGGCACAGATACGCAGTATTTT; J gene: TRBJ2-3; clone size: medium-sized; V gene: TRBV4-1; D gene: TRBD2
CDR3 protein: CASSLQGRNNEQFF; CDR3 DNA: TGTGCCAGCAGTTTGCAGGGTCGGAACAATGAGCAGTTCTTC; J gene: TRBJ2-1; clone size: -; V gene: TRBV6-5; D gene: -
CDR3 protein: CASSLGGIAFF; CDR3 DNA: TGTGCCAGCAGCTTAGGCGGGATAGCTTTCTTT; J gene: TRBJ1-1; clone size: -; V gene: TRBV7-8; D gene: -
CDR3 protein: CASSLAGQGGSPLHF; CDR3 DNA: TGTGCCAGCAGCTTAGCAGGACAGGGCGGTTCACCCCTCCACTTT; J gene: TRBJ1-6; clone size: -; V gene: TRBV7-2; D gene: TRBD1
CDR3 protein: CASSPGQKNIQYF; CDR3 DNA: TGTGCCAGCAGTCCGGGACAGAAAAACATTCAGTACTTC; J gene: TRBJ2-4; clone size: -; V gene: TRBV12-3/TRBV12-4; D gene: TRBD1
CDR3 protein: CASQLGLAGSGELFF; CDR3 DNA: TGTGCCAGCCAACTAGGACTAGCGGGGTCCGGGGAGCTGTTTTTT; J gene: TRBJ2-2; clone size: -; V gene: TRBV3-1/TRBV3-2; D gene: TRBD2
CDR3 protein: CASSQEGHSWAGELFF; CDR3 DNA: TGCGCCAGCAGCCAAGAGGGGCACAGTTGGGCCGGGGAGCTGTTTTTT; J gene: TRBJ2-2; clone size: -; V gene: TRBV4-1; D gene: -
CDR3 protein: CASSPQDKNQPQHF; CDR3 DNA: TGTGCCAGCTCACCACAGGACAAAAATCAGCCCCAGCATTTT; J gene: TRBJ1-5; clone size: -; V gene: TRBV18; D gene: -
CDR3 protein: CASSETGGRNQPQHF; CDR3 DNA: TGCGCCAGCAGTGAGACAGGGGGACGGAATCAGCCCCAGCATTTT; J gene: TRBJ1-5; clone size: -; V gene: TRBV10-2; D gene: TRBD1
CDR3 protein: CATSSGRAYGYTF; CDR3 DNA: TGTGCCACCAGCAGCGGCAGGGCCTATGGCTACACCTTC; J gene: TRBJ1-2; clone size: once; V gene: TRBV15; D gene: -
CDR3 protein: CAWSSGQGGNQPQHF; CDR3 DNA: TGTGCCTGGAGTTCAGGACAGGGTGGTAATCAGCCCCAGCATTTT; J gene: TRBJ1-5; clone size: -; V gene: TRBV30; D gene: TRBD1
CDR3 protein: CASLRGRGHDQPQHF; CDR3 DNA: TGTGCCAGCCTGAGGGGCAGGGGGCATGATCAGCCCCAGCATTTT; J gene: TRBJ1-5; clone size: -; V gene: TRBV27; D gene: TRBD1
CDR3 protein: CASRMGRDYEQFF; CDR3 DNA: TGCGCCAGCAGGATGGGTCGGGATTATGAGCAGTTCTTC; J gene: TRBJ2-1; clone size: -; V gene: TRBV4-1; D gene: -
CDR3 protein: CASSLTGNTEAFF; CDR3 DNA: TGTGCCAGCAGCCTTACAGGGAACACTGAAGCTTTCTTT; J gene: TRBJ1-1; clone size: -; V gene: TRBV7-7; D gene: -
CDR3 protein: CASSLETNYEQYF; CDR3 DNA: TGCGCCAGCAGCTTGGAAACAAACTACGAGCAGTACTTC; J gene: TRBJ2-7; clone size: -; V gene: TRBV5-1; D gene: -
CDR3 protein: CASSTSGDTQYF; CDR3 DNA: TGTGCCAGCAGCACATCCGGGGATACGCAGTATTTT; J gene: TRBJ2-3; clone size: -; V gene: TRBV6-5; D gene: -
CDR3 protein: CASSPGTGAYNEQFF; CDR3 DNA: TGTGCCAGCAGCCCAGGGACAGGGGCCTACAATGAGCAGTTCTTC; J gene: TRBJ2-1; clone size: once; V gene: TRBV7-6; D gene: TRBD1
CDR3 protein: CATSDFGAEQFF; CDR3 DNA: TGTGCCACCAGTGATTTTGGGGCAGAGCAGTTCTTC; J gene: TRBJ2-1; clone size: -; V gene: TRBV24-1; D gene: -
CDR3 protein: CASRLTGNEKLFF; CDR3 DNA: TGTGCCAGCAGACTGACAGGGAATGAAAAACTGTTTTTT; J gene: TRBJ1-4; clone size: once; V gene: TRBV12-3/TRBV12-4; D gene: TRBD1
CDR3 protein: CASSQDGTGRKAFF; CDR3 DNA: TGTGCCAGCAGCCAAGACGGGACAGGGAGGAAAGCTTTCTTT; J gene: TRBJ1-1; clone size: -; V gene: TRBV3-1/TRBV3-2; D gene: TRBD1
CDR3 protein: CASSRGTGEYNEQFF; CDR3 DNA: TGTGCCAGCAGCCGGGGGACAGGGGAGTACAATGAGCAGTTCTTC; J gene: TRBJ2-1; clone size: -; V gene: TRBV7-6; D gene: TRBD1
CDR3 protein: CASSLIPGVDGYTF; CDR3 DNA: TGTGCCAGCAGCTTAATTCCAGGCGTGGATGGCTACACCTTC; J gene: TRBJ1-2; clone size: -; V gene: TRBV7-3; D gene: -
CDR3 protein: CASRALVARDTGELFF; CDR3 DNA: TGTGCCAGCAGGGCCCTGGTGGCACGGGATACCGGGGAGCTGTTTTTT; J gene: TRBJ2-2; clone size: -; V gene: TRBV7-6; D gene: -
CDR3 protein: CASSPRSVREQYF; CDR3 DNA: TGTGCCAGCAGCCCCCGCTCGGTCCGCGAGCAGTACTTC; J gene: TRBJ2-7; clone size: few; V gene: TRBV11-2; D gene: -
CDR3 protein: CASSYGGVAKNIQYF; CDR3 DNA: TGTGCCAGCAGTTACGGGGGGGTAGCCAAAAACATTCAGTACTTC; J gene: TRBJ2-4; clone size: once; V gene: TRBV6-5; D gene: TRBD2
CDR3 protein: CASSHRIQLNTEAFF; CDR3 DNA: TGTGCCAGCAGCCACAGGATACAGTTGAACACTGAAGCTTTCTTT; J gene: TRBJ1-1; clone size: few; V gene: TRBV3-1/TRBV3-2; D gene: -
CDR3 protein: CSADGRTGGEDTQYF; CDR3 DNA: TGCAGCGCTGATGGTAGGACAGGGGGCGAGGATACGCAGTATTTT; J gene: TRBJ2-3; clone size: -; V gene: TRBV29-1; D gene: TRBD1
CDR3 protein: CASSPSAGSHQPQHF; CDR3 DNA: TGCGCCAGCAGCCCCTCCGCAGGTTCTCATCAGCCCCAGCATTTT; J gene: TRBJ1-5; clone size: few; V gene: TRBV4-3; D gene: -
CDR3 protein: CASSHGVSNQPQHF; CDR3 DNA: TGCGCCAGCAGCCACGGAGTTAGCAATCAGCCCCAGCATTTT; J gene: TRBJ1-5; clone size: -; V gene: TRBV4-1; D gene: -
CDR3 protein: CATSDLWGGDTQYF; CDR3 DNA: TGTGCCACCAGTGATTTGTGGGGGGGAGATACGCAGTATTTT; J gene: TRBJ2-3; clone size: -; V gene: TRBV24-1; D gene: TRBD2
CDR3 protein: CASGDRNTEAFF; CDR3 DNA: TGTGCCAGCGGGGACAGGAACACTGAAGCTTTCTTT; J gene: TRBJ1-1; clone size: -; V gene: TRBV7-8; D gene: TRBD1
CDR3 protein: CASSFRSRANTEAFF; CDR3 DNA: TGTGCCAGCAGTTTCCGGTCCAGGGCGAACACTGAAGCTTTCTTT; J gene: TRBJ1-1; clone size: once; V gene: TRBV27; D gene: -
CDR3 protein: CASSLGQGSEKLFF; CDR3 DNA: TGTGCCAGCAGCCTGGGACAGGGGAGTGAAAAACTGTTTTTT; J gene: TRBJ1-4; clone size: -; V gene: TRBV5-6; D gene: TRBD1
CDR3 protein: CAWSVQGSQPQHF; CDR3 DNA: TGTGCCTGGAGTGTACAGGGTAGTCAGCCCCAGCATTTT; J gene: TRBJ1-5; clone size: few; V gene: TRBV30; D gene: -
CDR3 protein: CATSRPGARGAEISTDTQYF; CDR3 DNA: TGTGCCACCAGCAGACCTGGGGCGCGGGGGGCCGAGATTAGCACAGATACGCAGTATTTT; J gene: TRBJ2-3; clone size: -; V gene: TRBV15; D gene: TRBD2
CDR3 protein: CASSISLTGRNTIYF; CDR3 DNA: TGTGCCAGTAGTATCAGTCTGACAGGGAGAAACACCATATATTTT; J gene: TRBJ1-3; clone size: -; V gene: TRBV19; D gene: TRBD1
CDR3 protein: CATRTFGGGAEAFF; CDR3 DNA: TGTGCCACGAGGACCTTTGGGGGAGGAGCTGAAGCTTTCTTT; J gene: TRBJ1-1; clone size: -; V gene: TRBV19; D gene: -
CDR3 protein: CASSQPGLAGGRQETQYF; CDR3 DNA: TGTGCCAGCAGCCAGCCGGGACTAGCGGGAGGAAGGCAAGAGACCCAGTACTTC; J gene: TRBJ2-5; clone size: once; V gene: TRBV3-1/TRBV3-2; D gene: TRBD2
CDR3 protein: CASSWRGRADTQYF; CDR3 DNA: TGTGCCAGTAGTTGGCGGGGGCGCGCAGATACGCAGTATTTT; J gene: TRBJ2-3; clone size: -; V gene: TRBV19; D gene: -
CDR3 protein: CASSPASGGYLHEQFF; CDR3 DNA: TGTGCCAGCAGTCCCGCTAGCGGGGGTTACCTCCATGAGCAGTTCTTC; J gene: TRBJ2-1; clone size: -; V gene: TRBV27; D gene: TRBD2
CDR3 protein: CASSYSRGAEAFF; CDR3 DNA: TGTGCCAGCAGTTACTCCAGGGGCGCTGAAGCTTTCTTT; J gene: TRBJ1-1; clone size: -; V gene: TRBV6-2/TRBV6-3; D gene: -
CDR3 protein: CASSVLGAGNTIYF; CDR3 DNA: TGTGCCAGCAGCGTACTAGGGGCTGGAAACACCATATATTTT; J gene: TRBJ1-3; clone size: -; V gene: TRBV9; D gene: -
CDR3 protein: CAWSPRGQRRGYTF; CDR3 DNA: TGTGCCTGGAGCCCGAGGGGACAGAGACGTGGCTACACCTTC; J gene: TRBJ1-2; clone size: -; V gene: TRBV30; D gene: TRBD1
CDR3 protein: CATSAGTKRSPLHF; CDR3 DNA: TGTGCCACCAGTGCCGGGACAAAGAGATCACCCCTCCACTTT; J gene: TRBJ1-6; clone size: -; V gene: TRBV15; D gene: -
CDR3 protein: CASSQEGVLEKLFF; CDR3 DNA: TGCGCCAGCAGCCAAGAGGGTGTTCTGGAGAAACTGTTTTTT; J gene: TRBJ1-4; clone size: once; V gene: TRBV4-1; D gene: -
CDR3 protein: CASSSAGGPYEQYF; CDR3 DNA: TGTGCCAGCAGTTCGGCGGGGGGGCCCTACGAGCAGTACTTC; J gene: TRBJ2-7; clone size: -; V gene: TRBV2; D gene: TRBD2
CDR3 protein: CASSLGGPNTEAFF; CDR3 DNA: TGTGCCAGCAGCTTGGGAGGTCCGAACACTGAAGCTTTCTTT; J gene: TRBJ1-1; clone size: -; V gene: TRBV13; D gene: -
CDR3 protein: CASSQDRNLYGYTF; CDR3 DNA: TGTGCCAGCAGCCAAGACAGAAACCTCTATGGCTACACCTTC; J gene: TRBJ1-2; clone size: -; V gene: TRBV3-1/TRBV3-2; D gene: -
CDR3 protein: CASSPRGSTDTQYF; CDR3 DNA: TGTGCCAGCAGTCCCAGGGGGAGCACAGATACGCAGTATTTT; J gene: TRBJ2-3; clone size: many; V gene: TRBV6-5; D gene: TRBD1